The present TCR beta chain was sequenced within a study of blood T cell repertoires in COVID-19. Study summary: Both acute and convalescent COVID-19 samples were obtained from the United States, Italy and Spain.

Source study methods: Amplifying reference gene primers gave estimates of nucleated cell counts. The method was immunoSEQ multiplex PCR; TCRdb's version includes in-frame clones alone and lacks a portion of them. From that table come the V and J calls and clone size; the DNA was used to work out D and trimming. The profile shows under 250,000 clones, about 90% of them singletons. This clonotype was sampled from a woman aged 55 to 70 with acute or convalescent COVID-19. Sample: peripheral blood.

The DNA for the CDR3 is TGTGCCAGCAGCCCAGTGTGGGCCAGCACAGATACGCAGTATTTT. It yields the protein CASSPVWASTDTQYF. V is TRBV5-5 and J is TRBJ2-3; D is unclear. Trimming stripped 4 bases from V and 0 bases from J, with 12 bases between. Per the germline V gene, CDR1 is SGHKS and CDR2 is YYEKEE (reference sequence). The CDR3 is made up of 15 amino acids.